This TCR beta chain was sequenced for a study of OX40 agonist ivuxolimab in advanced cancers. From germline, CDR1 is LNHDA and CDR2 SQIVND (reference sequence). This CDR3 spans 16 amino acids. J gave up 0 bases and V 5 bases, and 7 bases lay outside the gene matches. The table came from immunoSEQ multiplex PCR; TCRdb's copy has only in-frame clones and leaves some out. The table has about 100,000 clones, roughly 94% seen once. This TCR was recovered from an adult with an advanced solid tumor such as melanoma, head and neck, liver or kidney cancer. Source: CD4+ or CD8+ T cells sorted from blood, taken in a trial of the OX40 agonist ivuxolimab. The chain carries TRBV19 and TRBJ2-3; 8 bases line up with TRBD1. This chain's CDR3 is CASSRGRGPSTDTQYF. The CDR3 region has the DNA TGTGCCAGTAGTCGGGGCAGGGGGCCAAGCACAGATACGCAGTATTTT.